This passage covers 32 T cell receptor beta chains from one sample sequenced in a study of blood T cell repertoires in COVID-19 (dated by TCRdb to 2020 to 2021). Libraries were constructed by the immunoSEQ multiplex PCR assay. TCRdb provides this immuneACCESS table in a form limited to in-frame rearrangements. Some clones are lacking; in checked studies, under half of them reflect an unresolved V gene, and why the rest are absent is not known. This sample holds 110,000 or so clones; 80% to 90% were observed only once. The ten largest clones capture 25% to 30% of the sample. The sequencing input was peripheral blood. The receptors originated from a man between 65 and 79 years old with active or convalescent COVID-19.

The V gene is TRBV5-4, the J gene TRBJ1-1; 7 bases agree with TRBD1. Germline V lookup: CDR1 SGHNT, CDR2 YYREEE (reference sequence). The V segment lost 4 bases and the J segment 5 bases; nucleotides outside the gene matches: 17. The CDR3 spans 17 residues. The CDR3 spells CASSPETDRATRTEAFF. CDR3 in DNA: TGTGCCAGCAGCCCAGAAACCGACAGGGCTACGAGGACTGAAGCTTTCTTT.

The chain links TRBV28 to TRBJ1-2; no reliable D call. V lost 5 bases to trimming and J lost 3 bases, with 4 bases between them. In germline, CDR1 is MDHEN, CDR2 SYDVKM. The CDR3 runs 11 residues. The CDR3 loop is CASSDYYGYTF. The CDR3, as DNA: TGTGCCAGCAGTGACTACTATGGCTACACCTTC.

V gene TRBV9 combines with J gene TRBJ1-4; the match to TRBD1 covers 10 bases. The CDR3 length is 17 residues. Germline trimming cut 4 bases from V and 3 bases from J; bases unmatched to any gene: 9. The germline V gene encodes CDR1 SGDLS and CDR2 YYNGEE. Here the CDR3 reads CASSPGDRGGSNEKLFF. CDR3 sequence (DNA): TGTGCCAGCAGCCCTGGGGACAGGGGAGGTTCTAATGAAAAACTGTTTTTT.

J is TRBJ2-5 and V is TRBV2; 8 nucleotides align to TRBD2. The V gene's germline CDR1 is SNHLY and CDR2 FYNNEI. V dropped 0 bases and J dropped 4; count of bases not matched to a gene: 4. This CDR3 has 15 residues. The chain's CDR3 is CASSEAGLGGETQYF. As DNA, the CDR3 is TGTGCCAGCAGTGAAGCGGGACTAGGAGGAGAGACCCAGTACTTC. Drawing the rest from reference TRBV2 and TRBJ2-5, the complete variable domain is EPEVTQTPSHQVTQMGQEVILRCVPISNHLYFYWYRQILGQKVEFLVSFYNNEISEKSEIFDDQFSVERPDGSNFTLKIRSTKLEDSAMYFCASSEAGLGGETQYFGPGTRLLVL.

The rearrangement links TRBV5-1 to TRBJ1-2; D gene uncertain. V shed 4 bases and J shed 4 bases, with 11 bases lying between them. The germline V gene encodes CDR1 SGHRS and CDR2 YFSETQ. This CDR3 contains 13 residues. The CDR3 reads CASSTDGSYGYTF. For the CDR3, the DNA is TGCGCCAGCAGCACAGACGGAAGCTATGGCTACACCTTC.

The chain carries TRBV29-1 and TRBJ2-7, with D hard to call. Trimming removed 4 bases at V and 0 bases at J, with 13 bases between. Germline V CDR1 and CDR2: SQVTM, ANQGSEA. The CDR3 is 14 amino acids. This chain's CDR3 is CSVVPYVGSYEQYF. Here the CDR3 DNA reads TGCAGCGTTGTCCCCTACGTCGGCTCCTACGAGCAGTACTTC.

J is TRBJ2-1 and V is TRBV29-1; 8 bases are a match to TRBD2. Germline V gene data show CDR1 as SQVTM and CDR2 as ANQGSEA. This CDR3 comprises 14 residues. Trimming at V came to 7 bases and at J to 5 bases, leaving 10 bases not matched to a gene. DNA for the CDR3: TGCAGCGCCGCTGGGGCGGGAGGACACAATGAGCAGTTCTTC. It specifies CSAAGAGGHNEQFF.

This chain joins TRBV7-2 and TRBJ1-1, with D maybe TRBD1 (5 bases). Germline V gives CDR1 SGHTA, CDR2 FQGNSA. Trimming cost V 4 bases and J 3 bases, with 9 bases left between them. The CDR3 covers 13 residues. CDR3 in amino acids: CASSSVRDTEAFF. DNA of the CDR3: TGTGCCAGCAGCTCTGTCAGGGACACTGAAGCTTTCTTT.

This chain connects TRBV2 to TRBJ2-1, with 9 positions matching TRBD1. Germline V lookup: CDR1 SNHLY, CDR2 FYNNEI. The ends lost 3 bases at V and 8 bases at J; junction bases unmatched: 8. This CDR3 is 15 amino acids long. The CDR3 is CASSEGTGSSDEQFF. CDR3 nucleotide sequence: TGTGCCAGCAGTGAGGGGACAGGGAGTTCAGATGAGCAGTTCTTC.

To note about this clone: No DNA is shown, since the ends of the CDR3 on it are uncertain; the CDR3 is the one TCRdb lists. CDR3 residues: CASSQGDFGNEAFF. This chain connects TRBV4-2 to TRBJ1-1. The CDR3 spans 14 amino acids, including both terminal residues. The V gene's germline CDR1 is LGHNA and CDR2 YNFKEQ.

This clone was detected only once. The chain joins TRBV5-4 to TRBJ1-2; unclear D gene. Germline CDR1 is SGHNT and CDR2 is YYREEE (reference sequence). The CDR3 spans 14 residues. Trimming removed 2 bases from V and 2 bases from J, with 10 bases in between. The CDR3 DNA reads TGTGCCAGCAGCTTAATCGCGGAAAACTATGGCTACACCTTC. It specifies CASSLIAENYGYTF.

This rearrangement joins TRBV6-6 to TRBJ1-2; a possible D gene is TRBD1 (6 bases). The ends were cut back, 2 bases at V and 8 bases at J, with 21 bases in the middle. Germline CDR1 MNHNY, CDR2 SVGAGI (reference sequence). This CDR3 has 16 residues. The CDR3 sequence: CASSYGRAGELGGYTF. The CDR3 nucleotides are TGTGCCAGCAGTTACGGTCGGGCAGGGGAGTTGGGAGGCTACACCTTC.

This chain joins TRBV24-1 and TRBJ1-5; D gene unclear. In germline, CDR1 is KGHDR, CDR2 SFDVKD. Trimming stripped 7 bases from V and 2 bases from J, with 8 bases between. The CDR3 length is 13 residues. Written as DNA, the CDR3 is TGTGCCACCAGCCTCCTTGGCAATCAGCCCCAGCATTTT. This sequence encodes CATSLLGNQPQHF.

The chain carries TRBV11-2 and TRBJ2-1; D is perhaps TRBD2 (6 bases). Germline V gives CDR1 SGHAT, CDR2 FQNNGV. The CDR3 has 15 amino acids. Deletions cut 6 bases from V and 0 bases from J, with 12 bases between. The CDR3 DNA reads TGTGCCAGCAGTTCATCTAGCGCCTCCTACAATGAGCAGTTCTTC. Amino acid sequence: CASSSSSASYNEQFF. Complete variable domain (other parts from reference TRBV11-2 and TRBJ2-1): EAGVAQSPRYKIIEKRQSVAFWCNPISGHATLYWYQQILGQGPKLLIQFQNNGVVDDSQLPKDRFSAERLKGVDSTLKIQPAKLEDSAVYLCASSSSSASYNEQFFGPGTRLTVL.

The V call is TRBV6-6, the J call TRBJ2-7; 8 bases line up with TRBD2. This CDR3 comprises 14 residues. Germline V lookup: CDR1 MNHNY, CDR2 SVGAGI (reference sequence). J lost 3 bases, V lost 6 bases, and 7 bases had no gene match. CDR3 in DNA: TGTGCCAGCAGCGACCTGGGACTAGACTACGAGCAGTACTTC. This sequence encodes CASSDLGLDYEQYF.

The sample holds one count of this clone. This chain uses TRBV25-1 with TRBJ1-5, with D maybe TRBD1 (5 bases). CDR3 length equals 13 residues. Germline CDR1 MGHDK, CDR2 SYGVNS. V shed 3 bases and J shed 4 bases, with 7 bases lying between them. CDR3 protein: CASSDRGNQPQHF. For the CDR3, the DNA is TGTGCCAGCAGTGATCGGGGGAATCAGCCCCAGCATTTT. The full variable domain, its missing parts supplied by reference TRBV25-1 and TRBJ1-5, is EADIYQTPRYLVIGTGKKITLECSQTMGHDKMYWYQQDPGMELHLIHYSYGVNSTEKGDLSSESTVSRIRTEHFPLTLESARPSHTSQYLCASSDRGNQPQHFGDGTRLSIL.

This chain's CDR3 is CASSPSTGPRGTDTQYF. In nucleotides, the CDR3 is TGTGCCAGCAGTCCGTCGACAGGCCCCAGAGGCACAGATACGCAGTATTTT. The V and J genes are TRBV28 and TRBJ2-3; possibly TRBD1 for D (6 bases). This CDR3 has 17 residues. Germline CDR1 reads MDHEN; CDR2 reads SYDVKM. Trimming cost V 5 bases and J 1 base, with 19 bases left between them.

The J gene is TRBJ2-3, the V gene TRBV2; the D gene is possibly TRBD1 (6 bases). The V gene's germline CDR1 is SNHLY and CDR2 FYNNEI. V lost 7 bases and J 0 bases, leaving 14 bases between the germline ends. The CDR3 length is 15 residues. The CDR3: CASNRGQSSTDTQYF. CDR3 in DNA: TGTGCCAGCAACCGGGGACAATCTAGCACAGATACGCAGTATTTT.

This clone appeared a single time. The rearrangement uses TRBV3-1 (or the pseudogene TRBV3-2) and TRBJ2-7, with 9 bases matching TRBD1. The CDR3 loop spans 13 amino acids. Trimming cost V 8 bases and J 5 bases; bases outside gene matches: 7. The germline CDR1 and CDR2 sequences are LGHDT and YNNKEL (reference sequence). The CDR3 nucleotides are TGTGCCAGCGGGCGGACAGGGGTCGACGAGCAGTACTTC. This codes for CASGRTGVDEQYF.

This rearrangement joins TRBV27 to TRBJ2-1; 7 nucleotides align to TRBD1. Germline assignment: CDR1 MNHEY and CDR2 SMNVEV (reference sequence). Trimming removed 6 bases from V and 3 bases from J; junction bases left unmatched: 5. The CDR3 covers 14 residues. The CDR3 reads CASRTQGIYNEQFF. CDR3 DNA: TGTGCCAGCAGGACACAGGGGATCTACAATGAGCAGTTCTTC.

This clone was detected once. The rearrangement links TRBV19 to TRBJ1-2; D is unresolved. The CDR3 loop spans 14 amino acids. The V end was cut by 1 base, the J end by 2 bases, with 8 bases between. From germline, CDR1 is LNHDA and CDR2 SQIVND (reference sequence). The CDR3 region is CASSIGSGNYGYTF. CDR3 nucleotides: TGTGCCAGTAGTATAGGGTCGGGGAACTATGGCTACACCTTC.

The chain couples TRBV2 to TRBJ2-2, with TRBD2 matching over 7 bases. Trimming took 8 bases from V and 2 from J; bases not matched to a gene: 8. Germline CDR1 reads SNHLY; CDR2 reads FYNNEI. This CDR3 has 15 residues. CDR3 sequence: CASSGPGGNTGELFF. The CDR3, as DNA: TGTGCCAGCTCGGGCCCGGGAGGTAACACCGGGGAGCTGTTTTTT.

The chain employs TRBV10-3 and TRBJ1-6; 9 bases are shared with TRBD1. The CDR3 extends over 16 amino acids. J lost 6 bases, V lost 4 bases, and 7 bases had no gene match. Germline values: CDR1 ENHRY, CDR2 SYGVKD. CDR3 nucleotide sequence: TGTGCCATCAGTGGACCCGGGACAGGGTTTAATTCACCCCTCCACTTT. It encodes CAISGPGTGFNSPLHF.

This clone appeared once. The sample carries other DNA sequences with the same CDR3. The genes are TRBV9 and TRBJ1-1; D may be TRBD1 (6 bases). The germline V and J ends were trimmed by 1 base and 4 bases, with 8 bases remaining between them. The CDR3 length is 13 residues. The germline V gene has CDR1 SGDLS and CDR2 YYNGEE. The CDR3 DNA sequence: TGTGCCAGCAGCGTAAAAGGGGGCACTGAAGCTTTCTTT. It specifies CASSVKGGTEAFF.

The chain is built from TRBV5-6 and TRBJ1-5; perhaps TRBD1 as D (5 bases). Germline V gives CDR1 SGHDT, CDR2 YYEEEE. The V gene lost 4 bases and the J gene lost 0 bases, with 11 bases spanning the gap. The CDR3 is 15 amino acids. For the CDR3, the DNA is TGTGCCAGCAGCCGGGGGAGCCATAGCAATCAGCCCCAGCATTTT. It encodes CASSRGSHSNQPQHF.

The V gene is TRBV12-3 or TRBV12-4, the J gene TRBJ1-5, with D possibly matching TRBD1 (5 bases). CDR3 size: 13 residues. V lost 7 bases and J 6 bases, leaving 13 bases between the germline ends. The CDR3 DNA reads TGTGCCAGCACCCTTTCGGGGGGTCAGCCCCAGCATTTT. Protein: CASTLSGGQPQHF.

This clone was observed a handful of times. CDR3 loop: CASSPGWADYEQYF. The CDR3 region has the DNA TGTGCCAGCAGCCCTGGGTGGGCAGACTACGAGCAGTACTTC. J is TRBJ2-7 and V is TRBV7-2; D is ambiguous. Trimming stripped 5 bases from V and 3 bases from J, with 14 bases between. Germline V CDR1 and CDR2: SGHTA, FQGNSA. The CDR3 has 14 residues.

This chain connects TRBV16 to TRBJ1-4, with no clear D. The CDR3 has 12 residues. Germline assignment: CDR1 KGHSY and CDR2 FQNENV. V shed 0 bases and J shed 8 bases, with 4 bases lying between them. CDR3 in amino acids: CASSQSREKLFF. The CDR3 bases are TGTGCCAGCAGCCAATCGCGAGAAAAACTGTTTTTT.

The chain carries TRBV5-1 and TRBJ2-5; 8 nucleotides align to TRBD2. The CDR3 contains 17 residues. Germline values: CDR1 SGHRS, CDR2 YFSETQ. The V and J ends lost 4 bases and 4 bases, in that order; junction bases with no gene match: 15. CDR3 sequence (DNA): TGCGCCAGCAGCGTCTCCGTCTCTGCGGGAGGCGTAGAGACCCAGTACTTC. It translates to CASSVSVSAGGVETQYF.

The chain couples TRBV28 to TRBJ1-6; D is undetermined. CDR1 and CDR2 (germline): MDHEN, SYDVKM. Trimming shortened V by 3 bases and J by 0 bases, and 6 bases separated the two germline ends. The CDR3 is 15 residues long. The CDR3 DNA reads TGTGCCAGCAGTTTGAGTTCCTCCTATAATTCACCCCTCCACTTT. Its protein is CASSLSSSYNSPLHF.

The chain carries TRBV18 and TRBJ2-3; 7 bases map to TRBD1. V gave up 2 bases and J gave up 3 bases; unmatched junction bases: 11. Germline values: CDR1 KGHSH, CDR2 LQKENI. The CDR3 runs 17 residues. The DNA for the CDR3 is TGTGCCAGCTCACCAGAGACGACAGGGAAGGGGACAGATACGCAGTATTTT. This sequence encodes CASSPETTGKGTDTQYF. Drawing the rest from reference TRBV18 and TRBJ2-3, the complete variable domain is NAGVMQNPRHLVRRRGQEARLRCSPMKGHSHVYWYRQLPEEGLKFMVYLQKENIIDESGMPKERFSAEFPKEGPSILRIQQVVRGDSAAYFCASSPETTGKGTDTQYFGPGTRLTVL.

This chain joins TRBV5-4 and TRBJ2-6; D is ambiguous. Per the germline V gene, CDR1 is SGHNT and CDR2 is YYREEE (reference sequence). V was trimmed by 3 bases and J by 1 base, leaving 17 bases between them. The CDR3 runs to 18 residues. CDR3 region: CASSYIPGPASGANVLTF. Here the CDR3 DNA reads TGTGCCAGCAGCTACATCCCGGGTCCAGCTTCTGGGGCCAACGTCCTGACTTTC.